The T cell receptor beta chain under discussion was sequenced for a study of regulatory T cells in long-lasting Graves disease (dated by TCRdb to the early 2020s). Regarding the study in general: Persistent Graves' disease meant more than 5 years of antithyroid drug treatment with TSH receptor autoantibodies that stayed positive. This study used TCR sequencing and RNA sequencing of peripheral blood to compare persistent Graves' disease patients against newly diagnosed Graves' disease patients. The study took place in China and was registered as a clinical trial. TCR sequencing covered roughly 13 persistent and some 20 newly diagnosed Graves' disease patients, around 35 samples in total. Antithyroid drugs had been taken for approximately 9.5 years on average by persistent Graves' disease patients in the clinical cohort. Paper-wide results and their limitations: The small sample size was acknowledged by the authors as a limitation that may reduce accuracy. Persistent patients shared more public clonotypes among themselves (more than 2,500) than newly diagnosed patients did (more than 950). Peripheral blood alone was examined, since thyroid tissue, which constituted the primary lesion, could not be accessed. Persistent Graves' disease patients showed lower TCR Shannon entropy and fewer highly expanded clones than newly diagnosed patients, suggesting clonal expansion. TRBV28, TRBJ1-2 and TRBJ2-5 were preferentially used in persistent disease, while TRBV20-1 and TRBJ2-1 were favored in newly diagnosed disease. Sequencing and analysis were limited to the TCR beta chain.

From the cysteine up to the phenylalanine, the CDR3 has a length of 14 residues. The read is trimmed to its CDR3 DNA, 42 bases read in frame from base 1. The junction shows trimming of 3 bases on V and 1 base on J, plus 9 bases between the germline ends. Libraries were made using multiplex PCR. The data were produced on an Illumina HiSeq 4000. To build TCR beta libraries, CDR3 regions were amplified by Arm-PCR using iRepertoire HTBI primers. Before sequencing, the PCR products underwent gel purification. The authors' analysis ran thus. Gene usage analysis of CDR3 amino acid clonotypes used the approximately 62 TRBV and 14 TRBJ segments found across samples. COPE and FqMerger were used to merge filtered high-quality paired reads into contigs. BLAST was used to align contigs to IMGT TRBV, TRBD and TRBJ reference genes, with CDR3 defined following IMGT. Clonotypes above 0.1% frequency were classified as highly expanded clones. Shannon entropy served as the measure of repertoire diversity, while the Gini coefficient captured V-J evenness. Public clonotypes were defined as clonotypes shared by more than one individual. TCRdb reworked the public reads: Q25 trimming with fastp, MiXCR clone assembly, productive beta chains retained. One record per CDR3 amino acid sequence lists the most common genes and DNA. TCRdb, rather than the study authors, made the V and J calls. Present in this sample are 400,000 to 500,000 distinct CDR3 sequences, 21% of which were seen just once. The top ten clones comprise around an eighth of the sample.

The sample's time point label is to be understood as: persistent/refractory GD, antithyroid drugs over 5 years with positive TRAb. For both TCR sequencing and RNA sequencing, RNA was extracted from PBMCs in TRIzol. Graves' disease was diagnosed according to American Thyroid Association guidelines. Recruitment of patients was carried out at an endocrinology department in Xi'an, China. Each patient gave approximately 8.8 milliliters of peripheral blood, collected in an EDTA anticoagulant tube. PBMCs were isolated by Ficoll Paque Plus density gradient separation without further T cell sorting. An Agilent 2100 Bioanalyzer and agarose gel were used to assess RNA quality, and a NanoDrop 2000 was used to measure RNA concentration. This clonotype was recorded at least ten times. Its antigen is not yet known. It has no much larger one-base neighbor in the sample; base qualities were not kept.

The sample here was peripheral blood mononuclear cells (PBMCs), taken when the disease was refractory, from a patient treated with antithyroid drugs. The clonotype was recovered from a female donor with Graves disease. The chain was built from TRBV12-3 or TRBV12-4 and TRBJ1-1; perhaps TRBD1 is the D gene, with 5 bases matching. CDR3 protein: CASSFRTTNTEAFF. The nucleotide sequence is TGTGCCAGCAGTTTCAGGACAACGAACACTGAAGCTTTCTTT.